One sample yielded the 14 T cell receptor beta chains listed below, sequenced in a study of blood T cells in healthy people across ages. It was with a sample-barcoded 5' primer and a J-beta primer mix that a second PCR of about 6 to 12 cycles was run. A single record per CDR3 protein comes from TCRdb applying MiXCR to the 5' RACE reads. The data contain roughly 1,300,000 distinct CDR3 sequences, approximately 63% of them seen just once; the ten biggest clones take up over 5.5%. The specimen sequenced was blood. These TCRs come from a man in his late teens or twenties in good health.

The chain joins TRBV25-1 to TRBJ1-2; tentatively, D is TRBD1 (5 bases). Trimming removed 0 bases from V and 7 bases from J, with 18 bases in between. The V gene's germline CDR1 is MGHDK and CDR2 SYGVNS. The CDR3 covers 16 residues. The CDR3 nucleotides read TGTGCCAGCAGTGAATATACATCCGGACACGGTAGTGGCTACACCTTC. It yields the protein CASSEYTSGHGSGYTF.

This CDR3 is CASSQDGPHGAYSNQPQHF. The CDR3 DNA reads TGTGCCAGCAGCCAAGATGGCCCTCATGGAGCATATAGCAATCAGCCCCAGCATTTT. The rearrangement joins TRBV4-2 to TRBJ1-5; no clear D gene. The CDR3 is 19 amino acids. V was pared by 0 bases and J by 0 bases, with 18 bases between. CDR1 and CDR2 from the germline V gene are LGHNA and YNFKEQ.

V gene TRBV6-5 combines with J gene TRBJ1-1; D not resolved. Germline V gene data show CDR1 as MNHEY and CDR2 as SVGAGI. Between the trimmed V and J ends, which lost 0 bases and 2 bases, there was a span of 16 bases. The CDR3 consists of 17 residues. CDR3 region: CASSYSTRRLQNTEAFF. The CDR3 nucleotides read TGTGCCAGCAGTTACTCGACCCGGCGCTTACAAAACACTGAAGCTTTCTTT.

This clonotype was observed a single time. The V call is TRBV13, the J call TRBJ2-5; 11 bases fit TRBD2. The germline V gene encodes CDR1 PRHDT and CDR2 FYEKMQ (reference sequence). CDR3 length: 17 residues. The V and J ends lost 1 base and 1 base, in that order; junction bases with no gene match: 5. DNA of the CDR3: TGTGCCAGCAGCTTAGCCCCCGGACTAGCGGGCCAAGAGACCCAGTACTTC. Residues: CASSLAPGLAGQETQYF. The full variable domain, with the rest looked up from reference TRBV13 and TRBJ2-5, is AAGVIQSPRHLIKEKRETATLKCYPIPRHDTVYWYQQGPGQDPQFLISFYEKMQSDKGSIPDRFSAQQFSDYHSELNMSSLELGDSALYFCASSLAPGLAGQETQYFGPGTRLLVL.

V is TRBV20-1 and J is TRBJ2-1, with no clear D. V lost 0 bases, J lost 0 bases, and 9 bases lay in between. The CDR3 has 15 amino acids. CDR1 and CDR2 (germline): DFQATT, SNEGSKA (reference sequence). The chain's CDR3 is CSARDRGFSYNEQFF. CDR3 DNA sequence: TGCAGTGCTAGAGATCGAGGTTTCTCCTACAATGAGCAGTTCTTC.

The chain carries TRBV5-1 and TRBJ2-1; possible D gene TRBD2, 6 bases. The CDR3 sequence is 17 residues long. The ends were cut back, 2 bases at V and 6 bases at J, with 21 bases in the middle. Germline V gives CDR1 SGHRS, CDR2 YFSETQ. The DNA of the CDR3 is TGCGCCAGCAGCTTCCGCGCGGGAAGGCCAGGAGTCAATGAGCAGTTCTTC. This gives the protein CASSFRAGRPGVNEQFF.

The V call is TRBV11-2, the J call TRBJ2-5; D possibly matches TRBD1 or TRBD2 (6 bases each). The CDR3 runs to 15 residues. Trimming left V 7 bases short and J 5 bases short, with 20 bases between. Germline CDR1 reads SGHAT; CDR2 reads FQNNGV. For the CDR3, the DNA is TGTGCCAGCACCGCCAGAGGGGGAGGTGGCGAGACCCAGTACTTC. It translates to CASTARGGGGETQYF.

This rearrangement joins TRBV12-3 or TRBV12-4 to TRBJ2-3; D possibly corresponds to TRBD1 (6 bases). This CDR3 has 16 residues. The V and J ends lost 2 bases and 0 bases respectively, with 12 bases between them. CDR3 in amino acids: CASSLQGPPSTDTQYF. The CDR3 coding sequence is TGTGCCAGCAGTTTACAGGGGCCGCCTAGCACAGATACGCAGTATTTT.

The chain links TRBV15 to TRBJ1-1, with D maybe TRBD1 (6 bases). Germline V gene sequence: CDR1 LNHNV, CDR2 YYDKDF (reference sequence). CDR3 length: 14 residues. Deletions cut 2 bases from V and 3 bases from J, with 10 bases between. Written as DNA, the CDR3 is TGTGCCACCAGCAGACTCCAGGGGTACACTGAAGCTTTCTTT. Amino acid sequence: CATSRLQGYTEAFF.

The chain links TRBV27 to TRBJ2-5; no clear D. The germline V gene has CDR1 MNHEY and CDR2 SMNVEV (reference sequence). This CDR3 is built from 14 residues. V lost 1 base, J lost 2 bases, and 8 bases lay in between. DNA for the CDR3: TGTGCCAGCAGTTTATTGTCGAGACAAGAGACCCAGTACTTC. Translation gives CASSLLSRQETQYF.

The chain uses TRBV2 and TRBJ2-4; D uncertain. V lost 5 bases and J lost 0, with 11 bases in between. CDR1 is SNHLY, CDR2 FYNNEI, per germline. This CDR3 comprises 15 residues. CDR3 residues: CASSTTTLAKNIQYF. As DNA, the CDR3 is TGTGCCAGCAGTACTACTACTTTAGCCAAAAACATTCAGTACTTC.

Written as DNA, the CDR3 is TGCAGCGTACGGGACGGGGGATACAATGAGCAGTTCTTC. Translating it yields CSVRDGGYNEQFF. The V call is TRBV29-1, the J call TRBJ2-1; D might be TRBD2 (6 bases). The V gene's germline CDR1 is SQVTM and CDR2 ANQGSEA. V was clipped by 6 bases and J by 4 bases, with 13 bases between them. There are 13 residues in the CDR3.

The rearrangement uses TRBV15 and TRBJ2-4, with 11 bases matching TRBD2. The end of the DNA aligns better with TRBJ2-7, so the J call may be wrong. The germline gives CDR1 LNHNV, CDR2 YYDKDF (reference sequence). This CDR3 has 16 residues. CDR3 nucleotide sequence: TGTGCCACCAGCAAAGATAGCGGGAGGGAGAGCAACGAGCAGTACTTC. It translates to CATSKDSGRESNEQYF.

This sequence joins TRBV7-2 and TRBJ1-1, with unresolved D. The V and J ends lost 3 bases and 4 bases respectively, with 12 bases between them. Germline V gene lookup returns CDR1 SGHTA and CDR2 FQGNSA. The CDR3 runs 14 residues. The CDR3 DNA is TGTGCCAGCAGCTTTCGAAGGGTCGGCACTGAAGCTTTCTTT. Amino acids: CASSFRRVGTEAFF.